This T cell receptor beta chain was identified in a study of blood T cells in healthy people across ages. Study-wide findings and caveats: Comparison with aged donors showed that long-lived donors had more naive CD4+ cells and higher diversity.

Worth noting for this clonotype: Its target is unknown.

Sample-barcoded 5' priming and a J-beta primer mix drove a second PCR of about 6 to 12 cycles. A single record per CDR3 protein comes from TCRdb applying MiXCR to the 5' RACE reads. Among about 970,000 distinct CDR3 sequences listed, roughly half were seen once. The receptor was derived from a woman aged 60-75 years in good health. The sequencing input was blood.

Here the CDR3 DNA reads TGTGCCAGTCTTGACCCCACCTACGAGCAGTACTTC. Translation gives CASLDPTYEQYF. The V gene is TRBV2, the J gene TRBJ2-7; D is uncertain. The V gene's germline CDR1 is SNHLY and CDR2 FYNNEI. V lost 9 bases to trimming and J lost 2 bases, with 11 bases between them. This CDR3 region has 12 residues. The full variable domain, with the rest looked up from reference TRBV2 and TRBJ2-7, is EPEVTQTPSHQVTQMGQEVILRCVPISNHLYFYWYRQILGQKVEFLVSFYNNEISEKSEIFDDQFSVERPDGSNFTLKIRSTKLEDSAMYFCASLDPTYEQYFGPGTRLTVT.